This is a list of T cell receptor beta chains from one sample in a study of blood T cell repertoires in COVID-19. TCRdb keeps only in-frame clones here, not all; method: immunoSEQ multiplex PCR. This table has more than 85,000 clones, 85% appearing once. Sequenced material: peripheral blood. The receptor source for this set is a man older than 75 with acute or convalescent COVID-19. CDR3s include the opening cysteine and the closing phenylalanine or tryptophan. A D gene is named only where the DNA matches it firmly. The size entry is marked missing in some rows and otherwise reads once, few, many or a size class.

NA	NA	TRBV3-1/TRBV3-2	TRBJ1-6	TGTGCCAGCAGCCCCCGACGTGGGGCAAGTTCACCCCTCCACTTT	CASSPRRGASSPLHF
NA	NA	TRBV18	TRBJ2-2	TGTGCCAGCTCACCACTTTTCTGGGGAACCGGAACAGGGCGCTTGGCCGGGGAGCTGTTTTTT	CASSPLFWGTGTGRLAGELFF
TRBD2	NA	TRBV5-1	TRBJ2-1	TGCGCCAGCAGCTTGGAAGCGGGAGGGGTCGTTAGTACCTACAATGAGCAGTTCTTC	CASSLEAGGVVSTYNEQFF
TRBD1	NA	TRBV5-1	TRBJ2-2	TGCGCCAGCAGGGGGACAGGAAACACCGGGGAGCTGTTTTTT	CASRGTGNTGELFF
TRBD1	NA	TRBV7-9	TRBJ2-1	TGTGCCAGCAGCCCAACAGGGGCCCAGTTCAATGAGCAGTTCTTC	CASSPTGAQFNEQFF
TRBD2	NA	TRBV6-5	TRBJ2-7	TGTGCCAGCACCCCCACTAGCGGGAGTTTCCACGAGCAGTACTTC	CASTPTSGSFHEQYF
TRBD1	NA	TRBV9	TRBJ1-6	TGTGCCAGCAGCTTCGGACAGGGGGCGGAACCCCTCCACTTT	CASSFGQGAEPLHF
NA	NA	TRBV6-4	TRBJ1-6	TGTGCCAGCAGTGACTCCTGGGCTGGGAATTCACCCCTCCACTTT	CASSDSWAGNSPLHF
TRBD2	NA	TRBV7-2	TRBJ2-7	TGTGCCAGCAGCTTAGGTAGCGGGAGTTTCTACGAGCAGTACTTC	CASSLGSGSFYEQYF
TRBD1	NA	TRBV19	TRBJ1-5	TGTGCCAGTAGTCTGCGGGGCCCAGACAGGGGAGTGGGGTATAGCAATCAGCCCCAGCATTTT	CASSLRGPDRGVGYSNQPQHF
NA	NA	TRBV6-1	TRBJ1-3	TGTGCCAGCAGTGAATCCGACAGATTGCCCGGAAACACCATATATTTT	CASSESDRLPGNTIYF
TRBD1	NA	TRBV15	TRBJ1-2	TGTGCCACCAGCAGAGATATTTCTGGGACAGGACATAACTATGGCTACACCTTC	CATSRDISGTGHNYGYTF
NA	NA	TRBV24-1	TRBJ2-2	TGTGCCACGGCTTTTAAAGCGAACACCGGGGAGCTGTTTTTT	CATAFKANTGELFF
TRBD2	NA	TRBV4-1	TRBJ2-7	TGCGCCAGCAGCCAAGAGGCGGGGACTAGCCCCTACGAGCAGTACTTC	CASSQEAGTSPYEQYF
TRBD1	NA	TRBV28	TRBJ1-4	TGTGCCTACAAAGGGGGCGCCAGTGAAAAACTGTTTTTT	CAYKGGASEKLFF
TRBD1	NA	TRBV9	TRBJ2-3	TGTGCCAGCAGCCAGAGACAGGGGGACACAGATACGCAGTATTTT	CASSQRQGDTDTQYF
NA	NA	TRBV10-3	TRBJ2-1	TGTGCCATCAGTAAAGACGGGGAAGGGATCGATGAGCAGTTCTTC	CAISKDGEGIDEQFF
TRBD2	NA	TRBV28	TRBJ2-7	TGTGCCAGCAGTTTATCGGGACTAGTCGCCTACGAGCAGTACTTC	CASSLSGLVAYEQYF
NA	once	TRBV3-1/TRBV3-2	TRBJ1-2	TGTGCCAGCAGCCCCGATGCGAGAAAAAACCGGGGTGGCTACACCTTC	CASSPDARKNRGGYTF
TRBD1	once	TRBV24-1	TRBJ2-1	TGTGCCACGGGGTCGCGACAGGGGGTCTTGAATGAGCAGTTCTTC	CATGSRQGVLNEQFF
NA	NA	TRBV15	TRBJ1-4	TGTGCCACCAGCAGAGCCCGACAGGCAGCCGATGAAAAACTGTTTTTT	CATSRARQAADEKLFF
NA	once	TRBV9	TRBJ2-3	TGTGCCAGCAGCGTAGCGGGACACCCGGCGGATACGCAGTATTTT	CASSVAGHPADTQYF
TRBD1	NA	TRBV5-1	TRBJ2-7	TGCGCCAGCAGCACCCCCGGGACAGCGTACGAGCAGTACTTC	CASSTPGTAYEQYF
TRBD1	NA	TRBV5-1	TRBJ2-6	TGCGCCAGCAGCCTGACAGGGAAGCCCAACGTCCTGACTTTC	CASSLTGKPNVLTF
TRBD1	NA	TRBV19	TRBJ2-3	TGTGCCAGTAGTACTACAGGGGTTTGGGAAGATACGCAGTATTTT	CASSTTGVWEDTQYF
TRBD1	NA	TRBV28	TRBJ2-7	TGTGCCAGCAGCTCCCCCGGACAGGACCACTACGAGCAGTACTTC	CASSSPGQDHYEQYF
TRBD2	NA	TRBV11-2	TRBJ2-7	TGTGCCAGCAGCCCCGGGGCGGGAGGGTCCTACGAGCAGTACTTC	CASSPGAGGSYEQYF
NA	NA	TRBV7-3	TRBJ2-4	TGTGCCAGCAGCCCCCGAGGGGGAGCCAAAAACATTCAGTACTTC	CASSPRGGAKNIQYF
NA	NA	TRBV18	TRBJ2-1	TGTGCCAGCTCCCTCGACATGGCGAGAGACAATGAGCAGTTCTTC	CASSLDMARDNEQFF
NA	NA	TRBV19	TRBJ1-4	TGTGCCAGTAGTTCAGGGGCCCCTGAAAAACTGTTTTTT	CASSSGAPEKLFF
NA	NA	TRBV11-2	TRBJ1-1	TGTGCCAGCAGCCCGACTCGCGGCACTGAAGCTTTCTTT	CASSPTRGTEAFF
TRBD1	NA	TRBV6-4	TRBJ1-5	TGTGCCAGCAGAGGGACAGTGGATCAGCCCCAGCATTTT	CASRGTVDQPQHF
NA	NA	TRBV29-1	TRBJ2-1	TGCAGCGTCAGGGTGGGCTACAATGAGCAGTTCTTC	CSVRVGYNEQFF
TRBD1	NA	TRBV5-1	TRBJ1-2	TGCGCCAGCAGCGGGGGACAGGGGGCGGTGGACTATGGCTACACCTTC	CASSGGQGAVDYGYTF
NA	NA	TRBV11-3	TRBJ2-7	TGTGCCAGCAGCTTGGGCAGGTCCTACGAGCAGTACTTC	CASSLGRSYEQYF
TRBD1	NA	TRBV30	TRBJ1-2	TGTGCCTGGGTAGCCCCGGACAGGGAGTATGGCTACACCTTC	CAWVAPDREYGYTF
TRBD2	once	TRBV25-1	TRBJ2-7	TGTGCCAGCAAGGCGCGGGGAGGGCCATACGAGCAGTACTTC	CASKARGGPYEQYF
NA	NA	TRBV6-5	TRBJ2-5	TGTGCCAGCAGTCCAGATTTACCTACGGGAACCCAGTACTTC	CASSPDLPTGTQYF
TRBD1	NA	TRBV18	TRBJ1-1	TGTGCCAGCTCACTAAGACAGGGGATGAACACTGAAGCTTTCTTT	CASSLRQGMNTEAFF